The rows below give T cell receptor beta chains drawn from one sample of a study of monozygotic twins with inflammatory bowel disease. TCRdb re-called the 5' RACE reads, yielding one record per CDR3 amino acid sequence without DNA. This specimen shows 200,000 to 250,000 distinct CDR3 sequences; the ten leading clones hold around 7.7%. What was sequenced was blood. Receptors originate from a human donor with ulcerative colitis or Crohn's disease, or a healthy co-twin of an affected twin (not recorded which). Both conserved end residues are part of each CDR3.

v_call	j_call	cdr3_aa
TRBV19	TRBJ1-2	CATLSGYGYTF
TRBV12-3/TRBV12-4	TRBJ1-5	CASSPEENSNQPQHF
TRBV5-1	TRBJ2-7	CASSHGLAGEYEQYF
TRBV29-1	TRBJ1-1	CSVSLKGGNTEAFF
TRBV4-2	TRBJ2-5	CASSQSGEETQYF
TRBV7-3	TRBJ2-2	CASSPFGANTGELFF
TRBV7-2	TRBJ2-1	CASSLAGQGYNEQFF
TRBV6-1	TRBJ1-5	CASSNNAGDTLNQPQHF
TRBV20-1	TRBJ2-5	CSAAGKTTETQYF
TRBV3-1	TRBJ1-6	CASSHPQGGTWNSPLHF
TRBV2	TRBJ2-7	CASSGQGPYEQYF
TRBV5-8	TRBJ1-2	CASSSWTGPNYGYTF
TRBV19	TRBJ1-5	CASNNGGWMGNQPQHF
TRBV6-2/TRBV6-3	TRBJ2-7	CASSYSTEQYF
TRBV24-1	TRBJ2-3	CATSEPTGTDTQYF
TRBV6-2/TRBV6-3	TRBJ2-1	CASTRDGVSNEQFF
TRBV20-1	TRBJ1-1	CSEHQVGDTEAFF
TRBV12-3/TRBV12-4	TRBJ2-1	CASSLGGWGLADNEQFF
TRBV6-5	TRBJ2-2	CASSYGVSGGELFF
TRBV6-1	TRBJ2-5	CASSTSGGHETQYF
TRBV23-1	TRBJ1-5	CASSQKAGGISNQPQHF
TRBV10-3	TRBJ1-6	CAIRPLDNSPLHF
TRBV20-1	TRBJ1-1	CSASSGVFGPEAFF
TRBV7-9	TRBJ2-2	CASSTSGGNTGELFF
TRBV20-1	TRBJ2-7	CSAHRDRIDEQYF
TRBV6-1	TRBJ1-6	CASSRQGYNSPLHF
TRBV2	TRBJ1-4	CASRTAAEKLFF
TRBV18	TRBJ1-5	CASSPLSVNSNQPQHF
TRBV12-3/TRBV12-4	TRBJ1-5	CASSTLGFNSNQPQHF
TRBV4-3	TRBJ2-3	CASSQRFGADTQYF
TRBV2	TRBJ1-1	CASSEGGPWVRGAFF
TRBV7-7	TRBJ2-2	CASSLGITGELFF
TRBV20-1	TRBJ2-2	CSATHPDYSSNTGELFF
TRBV5-1	TRBJ2-1	CASSGLYRGAPYNEQFF
TRBV20-1	TRBJ1-1	CSVRQGGRTEAFF
TRBV27	TRBJ1-1	CASSGQGKNTEAFF
TRBV7-6	TRBJ2-1	CASSLGLQAAYNEQFF
TRBV6-1	TRBJ1-6	CASSLLAVGNSPLHF
TRBV5-1	TRBJ2-5	CASSSGSYQETQYF
TRBV29-1	TRBJ2-3	CSVDGGSIDTQYF
TRBV5-1	TRBJ2-1	CASSFEREGPRFGQFF
TRBV6-5	TRBJ1-6	CASSYGRSSYNSPLHF
TRBV5-1	TRBJ2-7	CASSSTGTMSSYEQYF
TRBV5-5	TRBJ1-1	CASSFTGTGGKNTEAFF
TRBV3-1	TRBJ2-1	CASSQEWRGPYNEQFF
TRBV28	TRBJ1-3	CASSTVNTIYF
TRBV5-1	TRBJ2-1	CASSLVTSGGNEQFF
TRBV6-2/TRBV6-3	TRBJ1-2	CASSRQEAHYGYTF
TRBV12-3/TRBV12-4	TRBJ2-7	CASSFGLPGNEQYF
TRBV9	TRBJ1-2	CASSIQGQAGGYTF
TRBV2	TRBJ2-7	CASSPSASGGPNYEQYF
TRBV18	TRBJ2-5	CASSPRSRVGQETQYF
TRBV7-2	TRBJ2-7	CASSLVGGLGAEQYF